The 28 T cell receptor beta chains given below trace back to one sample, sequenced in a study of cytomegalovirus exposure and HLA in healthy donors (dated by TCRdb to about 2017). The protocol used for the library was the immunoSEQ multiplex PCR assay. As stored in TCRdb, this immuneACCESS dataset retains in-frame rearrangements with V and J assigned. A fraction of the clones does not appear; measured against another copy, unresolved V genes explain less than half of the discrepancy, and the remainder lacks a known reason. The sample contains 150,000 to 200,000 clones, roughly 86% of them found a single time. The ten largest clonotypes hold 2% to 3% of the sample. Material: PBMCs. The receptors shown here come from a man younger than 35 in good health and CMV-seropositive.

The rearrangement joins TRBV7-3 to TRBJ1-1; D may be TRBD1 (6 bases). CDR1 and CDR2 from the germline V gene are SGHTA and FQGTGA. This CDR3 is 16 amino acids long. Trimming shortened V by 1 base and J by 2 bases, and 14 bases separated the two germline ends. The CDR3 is CASSLRGGRGNTEAFF. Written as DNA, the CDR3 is TGTGCCAGCAGCTTAAGGGGGGGCAGGGGAAACACTGAAGCTTTCTTT.

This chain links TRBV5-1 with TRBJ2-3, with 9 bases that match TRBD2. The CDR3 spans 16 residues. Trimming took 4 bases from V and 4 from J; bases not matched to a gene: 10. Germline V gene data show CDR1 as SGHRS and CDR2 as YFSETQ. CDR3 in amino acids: CASSIGTSPLPDTQYF. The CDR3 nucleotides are TGCGCCAGCAGCATAGGGACTAGCCCCCTGCCAGATACGCAGTATTTT.

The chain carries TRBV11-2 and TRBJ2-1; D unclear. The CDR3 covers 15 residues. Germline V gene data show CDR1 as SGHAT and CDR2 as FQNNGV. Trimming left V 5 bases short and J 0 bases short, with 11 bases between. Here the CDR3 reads CASSPGPASYNEQFF. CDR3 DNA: TGTGCCAGCAGCCCCGGTCCTGCCTCCTACAATGAGCAGTTCTTC.

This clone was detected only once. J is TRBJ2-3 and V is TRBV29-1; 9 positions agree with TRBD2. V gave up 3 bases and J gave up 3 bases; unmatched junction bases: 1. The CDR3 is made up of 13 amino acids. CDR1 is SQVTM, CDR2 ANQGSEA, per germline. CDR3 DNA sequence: TGCAGCGTTGATAGCGGGAGTACAGATACGCAGTATTTT. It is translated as CSVDSGSTDTQYF.

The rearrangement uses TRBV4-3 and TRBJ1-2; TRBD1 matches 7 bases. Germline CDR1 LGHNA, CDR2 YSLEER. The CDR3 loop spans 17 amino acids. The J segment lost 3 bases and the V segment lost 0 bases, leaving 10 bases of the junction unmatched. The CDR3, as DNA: TGCGCCAGCAGCCAAGATCGGGACAGTAATTCTTACTATGGCTACACCTTC. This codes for CASSQDRDSNSYYGYTF.

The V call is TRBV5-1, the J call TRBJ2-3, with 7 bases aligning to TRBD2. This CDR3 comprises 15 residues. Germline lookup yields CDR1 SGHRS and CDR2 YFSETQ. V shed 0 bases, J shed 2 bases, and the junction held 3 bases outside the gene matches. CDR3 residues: CASSLASGNTDTQYF. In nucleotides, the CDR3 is TGCGCCAGCAGCTTGGCTAGCGGAAACACAGATACGCAGTATTTT.

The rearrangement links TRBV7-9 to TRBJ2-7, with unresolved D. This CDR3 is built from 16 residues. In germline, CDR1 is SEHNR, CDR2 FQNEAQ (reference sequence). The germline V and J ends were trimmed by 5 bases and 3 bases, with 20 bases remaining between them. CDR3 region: CASSLLAPAPGYEQYF. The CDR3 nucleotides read TGTGCCAGCAGCCTACTCGCCCCGGCCCCAGGCTACGAGCAGTACTTC.

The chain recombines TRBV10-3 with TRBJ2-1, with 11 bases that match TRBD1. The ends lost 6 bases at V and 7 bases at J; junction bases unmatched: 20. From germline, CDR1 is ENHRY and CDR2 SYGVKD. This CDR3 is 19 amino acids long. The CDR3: CAIRGVGTGGIIASNEQFF. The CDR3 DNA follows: TGTGCCATCAGAGGTGTCGGGACAGGGGGAATTATAGCCTCTAATGAGCAGTTCTTC.

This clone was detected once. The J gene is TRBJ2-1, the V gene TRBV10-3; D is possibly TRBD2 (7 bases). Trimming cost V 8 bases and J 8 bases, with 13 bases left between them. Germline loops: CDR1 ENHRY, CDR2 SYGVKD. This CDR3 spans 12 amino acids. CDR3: CAIGGGVYEQFF. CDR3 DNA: TGTGCCATCGGAGGGGGGGTGTATGAGCAGTTCTTC.

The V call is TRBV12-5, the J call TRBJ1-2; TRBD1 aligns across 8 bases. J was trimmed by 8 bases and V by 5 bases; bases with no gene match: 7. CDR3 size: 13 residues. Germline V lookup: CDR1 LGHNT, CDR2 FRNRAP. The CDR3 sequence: CASGLGTGSGYTF. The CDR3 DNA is TGTGCTAGTGGTCTAGGGACAGGATCCGGCTACACCTTC.

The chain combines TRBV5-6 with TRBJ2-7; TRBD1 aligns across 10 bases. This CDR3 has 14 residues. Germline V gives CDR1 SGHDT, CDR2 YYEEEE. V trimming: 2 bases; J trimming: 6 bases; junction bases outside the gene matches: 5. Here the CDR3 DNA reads TGTGCCAGCAGCTTTGGGACAGGGGCGAGCGAGCAGTACTTC. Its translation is CASSFGTGASEQYF.

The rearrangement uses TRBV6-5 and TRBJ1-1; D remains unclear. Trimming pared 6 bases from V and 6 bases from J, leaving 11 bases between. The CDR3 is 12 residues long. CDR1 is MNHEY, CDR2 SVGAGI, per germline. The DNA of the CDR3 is TGTGCCAGCAGAGCCGGGGTGGCTGAAGCTTTCTTT. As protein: CASRAGVAEAFF.

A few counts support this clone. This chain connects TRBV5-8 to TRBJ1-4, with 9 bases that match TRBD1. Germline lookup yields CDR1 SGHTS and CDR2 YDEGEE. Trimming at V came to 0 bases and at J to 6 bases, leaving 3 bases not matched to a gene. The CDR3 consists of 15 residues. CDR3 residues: CASSLGTGDYEKLFF. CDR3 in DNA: TGTGCCAGCAGCTTGGGGACAGGGGATTATGAAAAACTGTTTTTT.

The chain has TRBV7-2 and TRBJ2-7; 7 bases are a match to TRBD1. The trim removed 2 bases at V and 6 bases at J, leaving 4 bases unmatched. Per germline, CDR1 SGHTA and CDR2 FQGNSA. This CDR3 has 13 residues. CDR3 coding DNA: TGTGCCAGCAGCTTATCCCGGACAGGCGAGCAGTACTTC. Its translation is CASSLSRTGEQYF.

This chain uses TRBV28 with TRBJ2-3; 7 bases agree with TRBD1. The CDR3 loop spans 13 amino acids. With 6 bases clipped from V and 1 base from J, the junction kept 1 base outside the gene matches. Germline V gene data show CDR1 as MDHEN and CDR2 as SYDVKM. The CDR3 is CASRGTGTDTQYF. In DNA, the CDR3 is TGTGCCAGCAGGGGGACAGGCACAGATACGCAGTATTTT. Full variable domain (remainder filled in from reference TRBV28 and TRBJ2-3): DVKVTQSSRYLVKRTGEKVFLECVQDMDHENMFWYRQDPGLGLRLIYFSYDVKMKEKGDIPEGYSVSREKKERFSLILESASTNQTSMYLCASRGTGTDTQYFGPGTRLTVL.

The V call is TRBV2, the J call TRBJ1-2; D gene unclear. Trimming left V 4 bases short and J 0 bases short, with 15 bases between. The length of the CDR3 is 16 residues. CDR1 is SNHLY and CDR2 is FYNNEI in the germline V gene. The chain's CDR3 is CASSAPQRSANYGYTF. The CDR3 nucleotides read TGTGCCAGCAGTGCCCCCCAACGTTCAGCTAACTATGGCTACACCTTC. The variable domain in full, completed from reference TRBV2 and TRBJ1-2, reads EPEVTQTPSHQVTQMGQEVILRCVPISNHLYFYWYRQILGQKVEFLVSFYNNEISEKSEIFDDQFSVERPDGSNFTLKIRSTKLEDSAMYFCASSAPQRSANYGYTFGSGTRLTVV.

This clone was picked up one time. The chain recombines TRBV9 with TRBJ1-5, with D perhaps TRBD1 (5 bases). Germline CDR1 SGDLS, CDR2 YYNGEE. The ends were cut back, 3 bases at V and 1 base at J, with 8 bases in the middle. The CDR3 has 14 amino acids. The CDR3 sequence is CASSDGGSNQPQHF. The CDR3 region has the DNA TGTGCCAGCAGCGACGGGGGGAGCAATCAGCCCCAGCATTTT.

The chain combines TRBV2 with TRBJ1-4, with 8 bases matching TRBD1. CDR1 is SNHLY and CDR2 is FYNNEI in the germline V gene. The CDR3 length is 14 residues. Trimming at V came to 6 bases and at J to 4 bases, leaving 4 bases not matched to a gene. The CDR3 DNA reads TGTGCCAGCAGGGGGACAGGCAATAATGAAAAACTGTTTTTT. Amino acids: CASRGTGNNEKLFF.

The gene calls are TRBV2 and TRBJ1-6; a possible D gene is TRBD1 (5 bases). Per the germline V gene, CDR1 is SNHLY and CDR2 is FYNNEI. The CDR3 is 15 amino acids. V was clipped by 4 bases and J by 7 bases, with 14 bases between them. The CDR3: CASSGEDTQNSPLHF. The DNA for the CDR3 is TGTGCCAGCAGTGGGGAGGACACCCAAAATTCACCCCTCCACTTT.

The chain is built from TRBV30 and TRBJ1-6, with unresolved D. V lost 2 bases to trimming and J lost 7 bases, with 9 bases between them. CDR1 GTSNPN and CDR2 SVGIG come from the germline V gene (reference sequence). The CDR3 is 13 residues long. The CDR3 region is CAWSYRVNSPLHF. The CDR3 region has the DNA TGTGCCTGGAGTTACCGAGTCAATTCACCCCTCCACTTT.

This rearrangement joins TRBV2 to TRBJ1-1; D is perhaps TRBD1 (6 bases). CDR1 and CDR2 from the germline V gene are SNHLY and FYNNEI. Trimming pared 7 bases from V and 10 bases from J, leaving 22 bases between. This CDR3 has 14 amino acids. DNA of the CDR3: TGTGCCAGCATGAACAGGGCGCCGGGGTCTAGAGCTTTCTTT. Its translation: CASMNRAPGSRAFF.

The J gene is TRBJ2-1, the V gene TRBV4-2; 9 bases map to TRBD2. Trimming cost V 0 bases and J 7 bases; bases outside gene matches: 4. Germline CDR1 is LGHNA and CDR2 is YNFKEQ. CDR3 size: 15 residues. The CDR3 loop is CASSQDWAGGNEQFF. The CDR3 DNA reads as TGTGCCAGCAGCCAAGATTGGGCGGGGGGGAATGAGCAGTTCTTC.

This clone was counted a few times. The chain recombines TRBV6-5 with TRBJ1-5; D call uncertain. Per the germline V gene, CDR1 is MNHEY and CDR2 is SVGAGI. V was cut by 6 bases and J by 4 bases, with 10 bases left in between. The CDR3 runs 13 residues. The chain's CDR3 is CASRPRENQPQHF. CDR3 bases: TGTGCCAGCAGACCCCGGGAGAATCAGCCCCAGCATTTT.

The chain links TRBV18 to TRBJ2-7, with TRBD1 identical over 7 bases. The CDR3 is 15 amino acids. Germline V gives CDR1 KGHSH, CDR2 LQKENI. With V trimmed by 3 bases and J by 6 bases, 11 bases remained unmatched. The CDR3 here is CASSPLETTGSEQYF. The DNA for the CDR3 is TGTGCCAGCTCACCCCTAGAAACGACAGGGTCCGAGCAGTACTTC.

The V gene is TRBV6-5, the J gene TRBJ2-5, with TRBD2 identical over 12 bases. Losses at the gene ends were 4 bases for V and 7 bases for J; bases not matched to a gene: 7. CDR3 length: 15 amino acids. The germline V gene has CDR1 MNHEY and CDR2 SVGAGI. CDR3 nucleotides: TGTGCCAGCAGTTCCACTAGCGGGGGGCCCCCGACCCAGTACTTC. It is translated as CASSSTSGGPPTQYF.

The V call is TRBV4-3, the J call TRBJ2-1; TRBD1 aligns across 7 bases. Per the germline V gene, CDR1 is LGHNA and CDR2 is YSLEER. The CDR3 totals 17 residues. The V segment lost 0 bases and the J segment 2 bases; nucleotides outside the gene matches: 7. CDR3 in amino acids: CASSQEPRQGPYNEQFF. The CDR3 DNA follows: TGCGCCAGCAGCCAAGAACCGCGACAGGGCCCCTACAATGAGCAGTTCTTC.

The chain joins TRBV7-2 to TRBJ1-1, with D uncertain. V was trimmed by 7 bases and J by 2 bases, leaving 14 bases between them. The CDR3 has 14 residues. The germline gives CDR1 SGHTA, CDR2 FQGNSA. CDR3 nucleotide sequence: TGTGCCAGCAAATCGACGGCGACTAACACTGAAGCTTTCTTT. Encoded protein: CASKSTATNTEAFF.

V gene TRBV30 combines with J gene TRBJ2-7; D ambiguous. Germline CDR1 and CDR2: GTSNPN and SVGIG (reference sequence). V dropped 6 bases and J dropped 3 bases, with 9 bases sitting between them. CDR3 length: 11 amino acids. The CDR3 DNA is TGTGCCTGTTCGGGTGTCTACGAGCAGTACTTC. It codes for CACSGVYEQYF. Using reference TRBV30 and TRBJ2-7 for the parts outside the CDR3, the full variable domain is SQTIHQWPATLVQPVGSPLSLECTVEGTSNPNLYWYRQAAGRGLQLLFYSVGIGQISSEVPQNLSASRPQDRQFILSSKKLLLSDSGFYLCACSGVYEQYFGPGTRLTVT.